The clone carrying this TCR beta chain was recorded a few times. Use of 60 Vbeta and 13 Jbeta primers characterized the PCR. In the authors' methods: Roughly 80 million unique TCR beta chains, about 10 million of them shared, were counted by a later analysis. This table comes from immunoSEQ multiplex PCR, and its TCRdb copy is limited to in-frame clones, with some not included. That table is the source of V, J and clone size, and D and trimming were worked out from the DNA. The profile shows under 200,000 clones, around 77% of them singletons. This entry is derived from a study of cytomegalovirus exposure and HLA in healthy donors. Germline V gene data show CDR1 as MDHEN and CDR2 as SYDVKM. Germline trimming cut 3 bases from V and 6 bases from J; bases unmatched to any gene: 10. This CDR3 is built from 16 residues.

This sequence originates from a man in his sixties in good health and CMV-seronegative. Sequences were obtained from PBMCs. The chain couples TRBV28 to TRBJ2-1; TRBD2 matches at 8 bases. The CDR3 DNA reads as TGTGCCAGCAGTTTCTATCTAGCGGGCCTCCCCAATGAGCAGTTCTTC. Its protein is CASSFYLAGLPNEQFF.